This TCR beta chain was identified in a study of blood T cell repertoires in COVID-19. Study summary: Italy, Spain and the United States were the sources of the convalescent and acute COVID-19 samples. PBMCs, B-cell-depleted T cells, or T cells were the source of the cDNA or gDNA that made up the material.

In the original workflow: From reference gene primer amplification, estimates of nucleated cell counts were derived. Method: immunoSEQ multiplex PCR; TCRdb's copy keeps in-frame clones and lacks some. V, J and clone size reflect that table, while D and trimming were determined from the DNA. Here the sample spans over 250,000 clones, about 80% being singletons. After removal of 5 bases from V and 3 bases from J, the junction contained 12 bases not matched to a gene. The CDR3 consists of 17 residues. In germline, CDR1 is SEHNR, CDR2 FQNEAQ (reference sequence). The source is a woman between 50 and 59 years old who had recovered from COVID-19. This sequence joins TRBV7-9 and TRBJ2-2, with 7 bases fitting TRBD2. Specimen: peripheral blood. The CDR3 nucleotides read TGTGCCAGCAGCCTAGACACAAGACTAGCATACACCGGGGAGCTGTTTTTT. Translation gives CASSLDTRLAYTGELFF.